Each of the 10 T cell receptor beta chains below was sequenced from the same sample in a study of human T cells and chemical hapten exposure. TCRdb fed the RACE reads into MiXCR, producing one record per CDR3 protein. The repertoire holds more than 150,000 distinct CDR3 sequences, nearly 30% seen once, with under 3% in the top ten. Time point here: pre-sensitization, week 0. Indicated treatment: therapeutic diphenylcyclopropenone sensitization with weekly scalp DPC. The sample in question was whole blood, obtained in connection with sensitization to the hapten diphenylcyclopropenone (DPC). These receptor sequences come from a woman under 40 with alopecia areata. Some clones in this sample may be carry-over from other donors' samples.

V and J are TRBV6-1 and TRBJ1-2, with D possibly TRBD1 on 5 matching bases. Deletions cut 2 bases from V and 3 bases from J, with 13 bases between. Germline assignment: CDR1 MNHNS and CDR2 SASEGT. The CDR3 has 15 residues. CDR3 region: CASSESRGFHYGYTF. CDR3 nucleotides: TGTGCCAGCAGTGAATCAAGGGGATTCCACTATGGCTACACCTTC.

This clonotype was counted between two and nine times. The V and J genes are TRBV28 and TRBJ1-1; 7 nucleotides align to TRBD1. Germline CDR1 MDHEN, CDR2 SYDVKM. This CDR3 comprises 14 residues. V was pared by 6 bases and J by 5 bases, with 9 bases of the junction left unmatched. CDR3 coding DNA: TGTGCCAGCAGCCCACCTGACAGGGTGACTGAAGCTTTCTTT. It is translated as CASSPPDRVTEAFF.

The chain uses TRBV21-1 and TRBJ1-5; TRBD1, as called in the table, went unchecked against the DNA. TRBV21-1 is a pseudogene locus. This CDR3 contains 22 residues. Here the CDR3 reads CASSKSVEAQGDAHDSNQPQHF. The DNA for the CDR3 is TGTGCCAGCAGCAAATCCGTCGAGGCCCAGGGGGACGCACATGATAGCAATCAGCCCCAGCATTTT.

This clonotype was recorded a few times. The gene calls are TRBV2 and TRBJ2-5, with 11 bases fitting TRBD2. CDR3 length: 15 residues. Germline lookup yields CDR1 SNHLY and CDR2 FYNNEI. Unmatched junction bases numbered 4, after V lost 5 bases and J lost 2 bases. The CDR3, as DNA: TGTGCCAGCAGTCCACGACTAGCGGGACAAGAGACCCAGTACTTC. As protein: CASSPRLAGQETQYF.

The V and J genes are TRBV24-1 and TRBJ1-2; 9 nucleotides line up with TRBD1. This CDR3 has 14 amino acids. Per germline, CDR1 KGHDR and CDR2 SFDVKD. V trimming: 5 bases; J trimming: 4 bases; junction bases outside the gene matches: 4. The CDR3 region is CATSGTGQGYGYTF. In DNA, the CDR3 is TGTGCCACCAGTGGAACGGGACAGGGCTATGGCTACACCTTC.

This chain uses TRBV2 with TRBJ1-5, with TRBD1 as a possible D gene (5 bases). From germline, CDR1 is SNHLY and CDR2 FYNNEI. The CDR3 covers 15 residues. The V end lost 2 bases, the J end lost 6 bases, and 14 bases lay between the germline ends. The CDR3 bases are TGTGCCAGCAGTGAACAGGGACCTAATGGTCAGCCCCAGCATTTT. It translates to CASSEQGPNGQPQHF.

The table lists this clonotype with many counts. The chain is built from TRBV7-9 and TRBJ2-7; TRBD2 matches 7 bases. This CDR3 contains 13 residues. CDR1 and CDR2 from the germline V gene are SEHNR and FQNEAQ (reference sequence). The junction had 6 bases not matched to a gene; V was cut back by 5 bases and J by 5 bases. The CDR3 nucleotides read TGTGCCAGCAGCCTGCGGGGGTGGGACGAGCAGTACTTC. Translating it yields CASSLRGWDEQYF.

Only a few counts were recorded for this clonotype. The V gene is TRBV9, the J gene TRBJ2-4, with D possibly matching TRBD1 (6 bases). The CDR3 has 19 residues. The V gene's germline CDR1 is SGDLS and CDR2 YYNGEE. V dropped 3 bases and J dropped 2 bases, with 24 bases sitting between them. The CDR3 reads CASSDPKIPGGLSKNIQYF. The DNA for the CDR3 is TGTGCCAGCAGCGATCCAAAGATACCTGGGGGCTTGTCCAAAAACATTCAGTACTTC.

This clonotype was detected once. This chain joins TRBV7-9 and TRBJ2-3; no clear D gene. CDR3 length: 15 residues. V shed 3 bases and J shed 4 bases, with 14 bases lying between them. Germline CDR1 SEHNR, CDR2 FQNEAQ (reference sequence). CDR3 bases: TGTGCCAGCAGCTTTGGCGGCAGTTTGGCAGATACGCAGTATTTT. Translation gives CASSFGGSLADTQYF.

The rearrangement links TRBV6-5 to TRBJ2-2; 10 bases fit TRBD1. V lost 6 bases and J lost 0; bases outside the gene matches: 13. This CDR3 has 19 amino acids. Germline V lookup: CDR1 MNHEY, CDR2 SVGAGI. This CDR3 reads CASRDRGLVAGTNTGELFF. The CDR3 region has the DNA TGTGCCAGCAGAGACAGGGGGCTGGTAGCGGGGACGAACACCGGGGAGCTGTTTTTT.